The 21 T cell receptor beta chains in this list originate from one sample, sequenced in a study of control samples from healthy donors and cancer patients. Data came from immunoSEQ multiplex PCR; TCRdb stores just in-frame clones and leaves some out. Altogether 150,000 to 160,000 clones are present, roughly 93% being singletons, with the ten largest covering approximately 2.5%. Specimen: blood. The source is a man between 50 and 59 years old in good health.

The chain links TRBV4-2 to TRBJ2-1, with TRBD2 matching 9 bases. V lost 0 bases and J lost 10; bases outside the gene matches: 13. This CDR3 has 17 residues. The germline V gene has CDR1 LGHNA and CDR2 YNFKEQ. CDR3: CASSQDGAGGPQGEQFF. The DNA for the CDR3 is TGTGCCAGCAGCCAAGATGGGGCGGGAGGGCCCCAGGGGGAGCAGTTCTTC.

The rearrangement links TRBV6-5 to TRBJ1-1; D is ambiguous. The germline gives CDR1 MNHEY, CDR2 SVGAGI. The CDR3 totals 11 residues. Trimming stripped 9 bases from V and 5 bases from J, with 10 bases between. The CDR3 DNA follows: TGTGCCAGTTGCTCGGAGACTGAAGCTTTCTTT. It yields the protein CASCSETEAFF.

The genes are TRBV5-1 and TRBJ2-5; possibly TRBD1 for D (5 bases). The CDR3 is 14 amino acids. V was trimmed by 0 bases and J by 0 bases, leaving 6 bases between them. Germline values: CDR1 SGHRS, CDR2 YFSETQ. CDR3 bases: TGCGCCAGCAGCTTGGGGGGCAACCAAGAGACCCAGTACTTC. This encodes CASSLGGNQETQYF.

The chain carries TRBV6-4 and TRBJ2-3; TRBD2 matches at 7 bases. With 5 bases clipped from V and 3 bases from J, the junction kept 2 bases outside the gene matches. Germline-derived CDR1 and CDR2 are MRHNA and SNTAGT. The CDR3 length is 13 residues. The DNA of the CDR3 is TGTGCCAGCAGTCTAGCGGAGACAGATACGCAGTATTTT. Protein: CASSLAETDTQYF.

A single count supports this clone. This chain uses TRBV11-2 with TRBJ2-2, with D unresolved. Germline V gene data show CDR1 as SGHAT and CDR2 as FQNNGV. There are 12 residues in the CDR3. V was pared by 2 bases and J by 7 bases, with 5 bases between. The CDR3 coding sequence is TGTGCCAGCAGCTTATCCGGCGGGGAGCTGTTTTTT. It is translated as CASSLSGGELFF.

The chain is built from TRBV5-4 and TRBJ1-2; TRBD1 is a possible D gene (6 bases). This CDR3 spans 13 amino acids. Germline values: CDR1 SGHNT, CDR2 YYREEE (reference sequence). Trimming took off 0 bases at V and 8 bases at J, with 11 bases between the two ends. In nucleotides, the CDR3 is TGTGCCAGCAGCTTGGGCGGGGGCCGGGGCTACACCTTC. It specifies CASSLGGGRGYTF.

The V gene is TRBV7-6, the J gene TRBJ2-1; tentatively, D is TRBD2 (6 bases). The CDR3 loop spans 16 amino acids. The V and J ends lost 1 base and 2 bases respectively, with 12 bases between them. CDR1 SGHVS and CDR2 FNYEAQ come from the germline V gene. CDR3 coding DNA: TGTGCCAGCAGCTTAGGAATTAGCGGAACCTACAATGAGCAGTTCTTC. As protein: CASSLGISGTYNEQFF.

This chain links TRBV10-3 with TRBJ2-1, with D possibly being TRBD1 or TRBD2 (5 bases each). Per the germline V gene, CDR1 is ENHRY and CDR2 is SYGVKD. Trimming pared 0 bases from V and 5 bases from J, leaving 8 bases between. This CDR3 contains 14 residues. CDR3 in DNA: TGTGCCATCAGTGAGTCGATGGGGGACAATGAGCAGTTCTTC. It encodes CAISESMGDNEQFF.

The rearrangement joins TRBV3-1 (or the pseudogene TRBV3-2) to TRBJ2-3; 13 positions agree with TRBD2. Germline V gene sequence: CDR1 LGHDT, CDR2 YNNKEL (reference sequence). The ends lost 4 bases at V and 11 bases at J; junction bases unmatched: 12. This CDR3 contains 16 residues. In nucleotides, the CDR3 is TGTGCCAGCAGCCGGATAACTAGCGGGAGGGCTTTAAGGCAGTATTTT. Its protein product is CASSRITSGRALRQYF.

As for this clone: The junction does not match germline at one end; this may be a read error. The chain combines TRBV3-1 (or the pseudogene TRBV3-2) with TRBJ2-5; D is uncertain. Germline lookup yields CDR1 LGHDT and CDR2 YNNKEL (reference sequence). This CDR3 has 15 residues. The CDR3 is CASRQGVDKQETQYF. The CDR3, as DNA: TGTGCCAGCAGGCAAGGAGTAGATAAACAAGAGACCCAGTACTTC.

The chain is built from TRBV14 and TRBJ1-1; D gene unclear. CDR1 is SGHDN and CDR2 is FVKESK in the germline V gene. This CDR3 is built from 13 residues. V lost 2 bases and J lost 0, with 4 bases in between. CDR3 bases: TGTGCCAGCAGCCAACAGGTGAACACTGAAGCTTTCTTT. Its protein is CASSQQVNTEAFF.

V and J are TRBV5-6 and TRBJ1-5; a weak D match, TRBD1 (6 bases). CDR1 is SGHDT, CDR2 YYEEEE, per germline. V was trimmed by 1 base and J by 5 bases, leaving 10 bases between them. This CDR3 region has 14 residues. The CDR3, as DNA: TGTGCCAGCAGCTTGTGGTCAGGGGATCAGCCCCAGCATTTT. Translating gives CASSLWSGDQPQHF.

The rearrangement uses TRBV18 and TRBJ1-6, with a tentative D call TRBD1 (6 bases). CDR3 size: 15 residues. Per germline, CDR1 KGHSH and CDR2 LQKENI. Deletions cut 2 bases from V and 5 bases from J, with 10 bases between. The CDR3 here is CASSPIGGNNSPLHF. CDR3 DNA sequence: TGTGCCAGCTCACCAATAGGGGGGAATAATTCACCCCTCCACTTT.

The chain uses TRBV7-2 and TRBJ2-7; D ambiguous. Germline lookup yields CDR1 SGHTA and CDR2 FQGNSA. This CDR3 is built from 15 residues. Trimming pared 3 bases from V and 2 bases from J, leaving 14 bases between. The CDR3 DNA is TGTGCCAGCAGCTTCGGCGGAATCATTACCTACGAGCAGTACTTC. It specifies CASSFGGIITYEQYF.

The chain is built from TRBV9 and TRBJ2-7; TRBD2 matches at 8 bases. This CDR3 comprises 14 residues. J was trimmed by 0 bases and V by 3 bases; bases with no gene match: 2. The germline V gene encodes CDR1 SGDLS and CDR2 YYNGEE. The CDR3 DNA sequence: TGTGCCAGCAGCGCGACTAGCGACTCCTACGAGCAGTACTTC. It specifies CASSATSDSYEQYF.

The chain carries TRBV6-6 and TRBJ1-1; D not certain. CDR1 and CDR2 (germline): MNHNY, SVGAGI (reference sequence). This CDR3 has 14 residues. Trimming removed 4 bases at V and 4 bases at J, with 13 bases between. The CDR3 reads CASSSHVRGTEAFF. In DNA, the CDR3 is TGTGCCAGCAGTTCCCATGTACGGGGCACTGAAGCTTTCTTT.

This chain uses TRBV5-5 with TRBJ1-3; 9 bases align to TRBD1. CDR1 is SGHKS and CDR2 is YYEKEE in the germline V gene (reference sequence). The CDR3 has 15 residues. The V segment lost 2 bases and the J segment 5 bases; nucleotides outside the gene matches: 5. In DNA form, the CDR3 reads TGTGCCAGCAGCTTAACTGGACAGGGGAGAAACACCATATATTTT. Protein product: CASSLTGQGRNTIYF.

The rearrangement links TRBV9 to TRBJ2-3, with 7 bases fitting TRBD2. The germline V gene encodes CDR1 SGDLS and CDR2 YYNGEE. The CDR3 is 16 residues long. J gave up 2 bases and V 0 bases, and 6 bases lay outside the gene matches. For the CDR3, the DNA is TGTGCCAGCAGCGTAGTCGGGGGAGGGCCCACAGATACGCAGTATTTT. It translates to CASSVVGGGPTDTQYF.

This clone has a single count. V and J are TRBV7-9 and TRBJ2-7, with a possible D match to TRBD2 (6 bases). V lost 5 bases to trimming and J lost 1 base, with 12 bases between them. The germline CDR1 and CDR2 sequences are SEHNR and FQNEAQ (reference sequence). CDR3 length: 14 amino acids. The CDR3 spells CASSLGLVSYEQYF. DNA for the CDR3: TGTGCCAGCAGCCTGGGACTGGTTTCCTACGAGCAGTACTTC. Using reference TRBV7-9 and TRBJ2-7 for the parts outside the CDR3, the full variable domain is DTGVSQNPRHKITKRGQNVTFRCDPISEHNRLYWYRQTLGQGPEFLTYFQNEAQLEKSRLLSDRFSAERPKGSFSTLEIQRTEQGDSAMYLCASSLGLVSYEQYFGPGTRLTVT.

V is TRBV20-1 and J is TRBJ2-7; 9 bases are shared with TRBD2. Germline V gene data show CDR1 as DFQATT and CDR2 as SNEGSKA (reference sequence). The CDR3 consists of 14 residues. V was clipped by 3 bases and J by 4 bases; unmatched bases: 7. The CDR3 here is CSASLASGTYEQYF. The CDR3 coding sequence is TGCAGTGCTAGTCTGGCTAGCGGGACGTACGAGCAGTACTTC.

This clone was seen a few times. The chain has TRBV18 and TRBJ2-3, with 11 bases matching TRBD2. In germline, CDR1 is KGHSH, CDR2 LQKENI. V shed 4 bases, J shed 7 bases, and the junction held 10 bases outside the gene matches. The CDR3 is 16 residues long. CDR3 nucleotides: TGTGCCAGCTCACAACAGACTAGCGGGGTACTCAATACGCAGTATTTT. Translating it yields CASSQQTSGVLNTQYF.